The 20 T cell receptor beta chains below were found in one sample sequenced in a study of blood T cells in healthy people across ages. Next came a second PCR, run for about 6 to 11 cycles, which used a sample-barcoded 5' primer along with a J-beta primer mix. In TCRdb, the 5' RACE reads were re-called with MiXCR into one record per CDR3 protein. The table records fewer than 700,000 distinct CDR3 sequences, 40% to 50% of them present only once. The sequenced material came from blood. All receptors derive from an elderly man in good health.

This clonotype has more than one count but fewer than ten. CDR3 region: CSLREQTYNEQFF. The CDR3 coding sequence is TGCAGCCTTCGGGAGCAAACCTACAATGAGCAGTTCTTC. This sequence joins TRBV29-1 and TRBJ2-1, with D possibly being TRBD2 (6 bases). The V and J ends lost 8 bases and 2 bases respectively, with 13 bases between them. The CDR3 covers 13 residues. CDR1 and CDR2 (germline): SQVTM, ANQGSEA.

The chain joins TRBV6-2 or TRBV6-3 to TRBJ2-5, with 10 bases fitting TRBD1. Trimming took 4 bases from V and 4 from J; bases not matched to a gene: 6. Germline V gene data show CDR1 as MNHEY and CDR2 as SVGEGT. The CDR3 has 15 residues. CDR3 nucleotide sequence: TGTGCCAGCAGTTCAAACCGGGACAGGGGAGAGACCCAGTACTTC. The encoded protein is CASSSNRDRGETQYF.

V gene TRBV7-2 combines with J gene TRBJ2-1; D may be TRBD1 (6 bases). The germline gives CDR1 SGHTA, CDR2 FQGNSA. There are 17 residues in the CDR3. Trimming removed 5 bases from V and 7 bases from J, with 24 bases in between. The CDR3 region is CASSTPLDRTRRNEQFF. The CDR3 bases are TGTGCCAGCAGCACCCCGCTCGACAGGACCAGGAGGAATGAGCAGTTCTTC.

This clonotype has just a few counts. The chain joins TRBV28 to TRBJ2-4, with 9 positions matching TRBD1. Trimming removed 4 bases from V and 1 base from J; junction bases left unmatched: 5. From germline, CDR1 is MDHEN and CDR2 SYDVKM. The CDR3 runs 16 residues. In nucleotides, the CDR3 is TGTGCCAGCAGTTCCGCCGGGACAGGGGCCAAAAACATTCAGTACTTC. Translated, it gives CASSSAGTGAKNIQYF.

Remarks on this clonotype: One end of the junction varies from germline; a read error may be responsible. The chain links TRBV29-1 to TRBJ2-1; 7 nucleotides line up with TRBD1. Germline V gives CDR1 SQVTM, CDR2 ANQGSEA. CDR3 length equals 16 residues. This CDR3 is CTVRTGSLPSYNEQFF. CDR3 nucleotide sequence: TGCACCGTTAGGACAGGCAGTTTGCCCTCCTACAATGAGCAGTTCTTC.

This chain uses TRBV7-2 with TRBJ2-3; D ambiguous. Germline loops: CDR1 SGHTA, CDR2 FQGNSA. This CDR3 is 14 amino acids long. V lost 1 base, J lost 4 bases, and 9 bases lay in between. The CDR3 protein is CASSLGPLPDTQYF. The CDR3 DNA is TGTGCCAGCAGCTTAGGACCTTTGCCAGATACGCAGTATTTT.

V usage is TRBV7-2 and J usage is TRBJ2-7, with 12 bases identical to TRBD2. CDR1 and CDR2 from the germline V gene are SGHTA and FQGNSA. The CDR3 has 15 amino acids. Trimming took 3 bases from V and 7 from J; bases not matched to a gene: 7. The CDR3 sequence is CASSFRTSGTNEQYF. CDR3 DNA sequence: TGTGCCAGCAGCTTCCGGACTAGCGGGACCAATGAGCAGTACTTC.

Ten or more counts support this clonotype. The chain uses TRBV9 and TRBJ2-7, with 8 bases fitting TRBD2. The CDR3 spans 13 residues. The germline gives CDR1 SGDLS, CDR2 YYNGEE. With V trimmed by 8 bases and J by 3 bases, 7 bases remained unmatched. For the CDR3, the DNA is TGTGCCAGTTCGGGGGGGCATAACTACGAGCAGTACTTC. This encodes CASSGGHNYEQYF. Based on the CDR3 plus reference TRBV9 and TRBJ2-7, the full variable domain is DSGVTQTPKHLITATGQRVTLRCSPRSGDLSVYWYQQSLDQGLQFLIQYYNGEERAKGNILERFSAQQFPDLHSELNLSSLELGDSALYFCASSGGHNYEQYFGPGTRLTVT.

This chain connects TRBV20-1 to TRBJ2-1; 10 nucleotides align to TRBD2. CDR3 length: 16 amino acids. V was pared by 0 bases and J by 4 bases, with 6 bases of the junction left unmatched. Germline V gene data show CDR1 as DFQATT and CDR2 as SNEGSKA (reference sequence). CDR3 amino acids: CSARDSSGRPYNEQFF. The DNA for the CDR3 is TGCAGTGCTAGAGATTCTAGCGGGAGACCTTACAATGAGCAGTTCTTC.

This chain uses TRBV7-9 with TRBJ2-5, with a tentative D call TRBD1 (5 bases). Germline V lookup: CDR1 SEHNR, CDR2 FQNEAQ (reference sequence). CDR3 length equals 16 residues. V was shortened by 6 bases and J by 0 bases, with 17 bases between the two germline ends. CDR3 loop: CASSFGLTANQETQYF. For the CDR3, the DNA is TGTGCCAGCAGTTTCGGCCTGACAGCGAACCAAGAGACCCAGTACTTC.

This chain joins TRBV25-1 and TRBJ1-2, with 9 bases lining up with TRBD1. Germline assignment: CDR1 MGHDK and CDR2 SYGVNS. The CDR3 extends over 14 amino acids. V was clipped by 3 bases and J by 10 bases; unmatched bases: 9. The CDR3 nucleotides are TGTGCCAGCAGTGAGACCGGGACAGGGACCGCCTACACCTTC. Translating it yields CASSETGTGTAYTF.

This sequence joins TRBV7-3 and TRBJ2-7; 11 bases line up with TRBD2. The end of the DNA aligns better with TRBJ2-5, so the J call may be wrong. Germline lookup yields CDR1 SGHTA and CDR2 FQGTGA. The CDR3 is made up of 16 amino acids. This chain's CDR3 is CASSLLGLAEGETQYF. The CDR3 DNA reads TGTGCCAGCAGCTTATTGGGACTAGCGGAAGGGGAGACCCAGTACTTC.

J is TRBJ2-1 and V is TRBV3-1; a possible D gene is TRBD2 (5 bases). V lost 6 bases and J lost 7, with 19 bases in between. CDR3 length: 15 amino acids. Germline-derived CDR1 and CDR2 are LGHDT and YNNKEL (reference sequence). This CDR3 is CASRSSGLAWNEQFF. The CDR3 nucleotides are TGTGCCAGCAGGTCTTCTGGTCTAGCTTGGAATGAGCAGTTCTTC.

This clonotype turned up a few times. This chain joins TRBV7-8 and TRBJ2-4; no firm D call. Trimming cost V 0 bases and J 7 bases, with 10 bases left between them. CDR3 size: 14 residues. Germline V gives CDR1 SGHVS, CDR2 FQNEAQ. The CDR3 loop is CASSLAGLGNIQYF. The CDR3 DNA sequence: TGTGCCAGCAGCTTAGCGGGATTGGGGAACATTCAGTACTTC.

This clonotype was observed a handful of times. The J gene is TRBJ2-3, the V gene TRBV4-3; the D is unclear. V lost 4 bases and J lost 5, with 10 bases in between. This CDR3 comprises 13 residues. CDR1 LGHNA and CDR2 YSLEER come from the germline V gene. The CDR3 nucleotides are TGCGCCAGCAGCCTCCAGACGGGAGATACGCAGTATTTT. Translating gives CASSLQTGDTQYF.

In the case of this clonotype: Compared with germline, one end of the junction differs, possibly owing to a read error. The chain employs TRBV5-6 and TRBJ2-5; perhaps TRBD1 as D (6 bases). Germline V gene lookup returns CDR1 SGHDT and CDR2 YYEEEE. The CDR3 runs 18 residues. CDR3 amino acids: CASKPDLQGSQYQEAQYF. In DNA, the CDR3 is TGTGCCAGCAAGCCGGACTTACAGGGTAGCCAGTACCAAGAGGCCCAGTACTTC.

This clonotype occurred a few times. The chain couples TRBV12-3 or TRBV12-4 to TRBJ1-4; no definite D call. CDR3 length equals 14 residues. Trimming removed 5 bases from V and 2 bases from J, with 9 bases in between. The CDR3 sequence is CASSTIVTNEKLFF. CDR3 nucleotides: TGTGCCAGCAGTACGATAGTGACTAATGAAAAACTGTTTTTT.

As regards this clonotype: A much bigger clone sits one base away, suggesting this may be a read error. The chain uses TRBV7-2 and TRBJ1-2; 10 positions match TRBD1. The germline V gene has CDR1 SGHTA and CDR2 FQGNSA. The V and J ends lost 8 bases and 7 bases, in that order; junction bases with no gene match: 7. The CDR3 covers 13 residues. The CDR3 loop is CASGQTGGFGYTF. Here the CDR3 DNA reads TGTGCCAGCGGCCAGACAGGGGGCTTTGGCTACACCTTC.

This clonotype was detected a few times. The chain employs TRBV6-2 or TRBV6-3 and TRBJ2-3, with 10 bases fitting TRBD2. The junction had 18 bases not matched to a gene; V was cut back by 5 bases and J by 1 base. The CDR3 contains 20 residues. Germline CDR1 is MNHEY and CDR2 is SVGEGT. CDR3 nucleotides: TGTGCCAGCAGTCCCAGACGTGGGACTAGCGTGTTCCAGGGCACAGATACGCAGTATTTT. Residues: CASSPRRGTSVFQGTDTQYF.

V is TRBV9 and J is TRBJ2-7; TRBD1 is a possible D gene (6 bases). Per the germline V gene, CDR1 is SGDLS and CDR2 is YYNGEE. Trimming left V 3 bases short and J 3 bases short, with 16 bases between. The CDR3 loop spans 15 amino acids. This CDR3 is CASSANWDIFYEQYF. CDR3 nucleotides: TGTGCCAGCAGCGCGAACTGGGACATATTCTACGAGCAGTACTTC. The full variable domain, rest sourced from reference TRBV9 and TRBJ2-7, is DSGVTQTPKHLITATGQRVTLRCSPRSGDLSVYWYQQSLDQGLQFLIQYYNGEERAKGNILERFSAQQFPDLHSELNLSSLELGDSALYFCASSANWDIFYEQYFGPGTRLTVT.